This is a list of T cell receptor beta chains from one sample in a study of shared clonotypes between healthy human individuals. Clones were sequenced by immunoSEQ multiplex PCR, and TCRdb holds only the in-frame ones, with some missing. The profile covers 2 million to 2.5 million clones, with under 97% appearing a single time and roughly 0.13% taken by the ten largest. Sequences were obtained from naive CD4+ T cells sorted from blood. These receptor sequences come from a man aged 18 to 35 in good health. CDR3s include the opening cysteine and the closing phenylalanine or tryptophan. The D gene is left open where the match is weak. A clone size is listed for some rows: how often the clone was seen (once, few, many), or a class if it is expanded.

J,D,size,V,DNA,CDR3
TRBJ1-5,-,once,TRBV2,TGTGCCAGCAGCCAGTTCAATCAGCCCCAGCATTTT,CASSQFNQPQHF
TRBJ2-3,TRBD2,-,TRBV10-3,TGTGCCATCAGTGAGTCGAAGGGAGGGAGCACAGATACGCAGTATTTT,CAISESKGGSTDTQYF
TRBJ1-2,-,once,TRBV2,TGTGCCAGCAGTCCAAAGTTCACTAACTATGGCTACACCTTC,CASSPKFTNYGYTF
TRBJ1-1,-,-,TRBV4-3,TGCGCCAGCAGCCTAGAGGGTGATGAAGCTTTCTTT,CASSLEGDEAFF
TRBJ1-2,-,-,TRBV11-2,TGTGCCAGCAGCTTAGATATCGCGGTATCTATGAGGGGCTACACCTTC,CASSLDIAVSMRGYTF
TRBJ1-1,-,-,TRBV19,TGTGCCAGTAGTATACAAGGGGGGCCCGGTGAAGCTTTCTTT,CASSIQGGPGEAFF
TRBJ1-5,-,-,TRBV28,TGTGCCAGCAAACCACGGGGCCTCAATCAGCCCCAGCATTTT,CASKPRGLNQPQHF
TRBJ1-5,-,-,TRBV2,TGTGCCAGCTCTGGAGATAGCAATCAGCCCCAGCATTTT,CASSGDSNQPQHF
TRBJ2-1,TRBD1,-,TRBV5-1,TGCGCCAGCAGCCCTGCAGGGGGCTACAATGAGCAGTTCTTC,CASSPAGGYNEQFF
TRBJ1-1,-,-,TRBV5-4,TGTGCCAGCAGCTTGGTTGGGGTGGGTACTGAAGCTTTCTTT,CASSLVGVGTEAFF
TRBJ2-2,-,-,TRBV6-6,TGTGCCAGCAGTTACTCGTTTGTGGGAGTAATCGGGGAGCTGTTTTTT,CASSYSFVGVIGELFF
TRBJ2-5,TRBD2,-,TRBV11-2,TGTGCCAGCAGCTCGACTAGCGGGGGACAAGAGACCCAGTACTTC,CASSSTSGGQETQYF
TRBJ2-5,-,-,TRBV5-1,TGCGCCAGCAGCCCCGGGGAGTGGTCGGAGACCCAGTACTTC,CASSPGEWSETQYF
TRBJ1-6,TRBD1,once,TRBV5-1,TGCGCCAGCAGCCCTAGGGGGACAGGGGTTAATTCACCCCTCCACTTT,CASSPRGTGVNSPLHF
TRBJ2-4,-,-,TRBV5-1,TGCGCCAGCAGCCAATCCACAGTCCTAGCCAAAAACATTCAGTACTTC,CASSQSTVLAKNIQYF
TRBJ2-2,-,-,TRBV7-9,TGTGCCAGCAGCTTAGCGCTGGGGGGCAAGGTCACCGGGGAGCTGTTTTTT,CASSLALGGKVTGELFF
TRBJ1-3,-,-,TRBV5-1,TGCGCCAGCAGCATCCCCACGAACACCATATATTTT,CASSIPTNTIYF
TRBJ2-5,-,-,TRBV2,TGTGCCAGCAGTGGGGGTAATCGGGAGACCCAGTACTTC,CASSGGNRETQYF
TRBJ2-1,TRBD1,-,TRBV18,TGTGCCAGCTCACTAACACAGGGGGCCCATTACAATGAGCAGTTCTTC,CASSLTQGAHYNEQFF
TRBJ1-1,-,-,TRBV30,TGTGCCTCCCACCCTCCGGACGCTGAAGCTTTCTTT,CASHPPDAEAFF
TRBJ1-4,-,once,TRBV28,TGTGCCAGCAGTTTAGAGGGGTTGACAACTAATGAAAAACTGTTTTTT,CASSLEGLTTNEKLFF
TRBJ2-3,-,-,TRBV21-1,TGTGCCAGCACCGGGACTAGCGGGGCAGCGGATACGCAGTATTTT,CASTGTSGAADTQYF
TRBJ2-7,-,-,TRBV7-2,TGTGCCAGCAGCTTTGACAGGTTGGGAAGGAACGAGCAGTACTTC,CASSFDRLGRNEQYF
TRBJ2-5,TRBD2,once,TRBV5-6,TGTGCCAGCAGCTTGGTCCTAGCGGGAGGAAGGCAAGAGACCCAGTACTTC,CASSLVLAGGRQETQYF
TRBJ1-5,-,-,TRBV29-1,TGCAGCGTTGCACTGGGGACTGGGGGCAATCAGCCCCAGCATTTT,CSVALGTGGNQPQHF
TRBJ1-1,-,-,TRBV7-2,TGTGCCAGCAGCTCAAACGCCCTGGGACATGCGAACACTGAAGCTTTCTTT,CASSSNALGHANTEAFF
TRBJ2-2,-,-,TRBV11-2,TGTGCCAGCAGCTTAGAGGGCGGGAAAACCCTCGCGAACACCGGGGAGCTGTTTTTT,CASSLEGGKTLANTGELFF
TRBJ2-7,-,once,TRBV30,TGTGCCTGGAGTGTATCATGGCAGACTTCCTACGAGCAGTACTTC,CAWSVSWQTSYEQYF
TRBJ2-7,TRBD2,-,TRBV5-4,TGTGCCAGCAGCCTAGGACTAGCGGGACAGTACGAGCAGTACTTC,CASSLGLAGQYEQYF
TRBJ1-6,-,few,TRBV7-9,TGTGCCAGCAGCTTTAAGGGCGGGGACTCACCCCTCCACTTT,CASSFKGGDSPLHF
TRBJ1-5,-,once,TRBV11-3,TGTGCCAGCAGCTTAGATGGCCGCCATCAGCCCCAGCATTTT,CASSLDGRHQPQHF
TRBJ2-1,TRBD2,-,TRBV9,TGTGCCAGCAGCGCGATAGCGGGGGGGCCGAATGAGCAGTTCTTC,CASSAIAGGPNEQFF
TRBJ1-5,-,-,TRBV6-6,TGTGCCAGCAGTTATGGGGGGAATCAGCCCCAGCATTTT,CASSYGGNQPQHF
TRBJ1-2,-,-,TRBV6-6,TGTGCCAGCAGTCCCAGAGGGGTTTTCTATGGCTACACCTTC,CASSPRGVFYGYTF
TRBJ2-2,-,-,TRBV6-5,TGTGCCAGCGAGTGGGGCGCTGGCACCGGGGAGCTGTTTTTT,CASEWGAGTGELFF
TRBJ1-3,-,-,TRBV5-1,TGCGCCAGCAGCTTTGTAGGGGGGAATGCTGGAAACACCATATATTTT,CASSFVGGNAGNTIYF
TRBJ2-2,-,-,TRBV19,TGTGCCAGCTCCTACGGGAGGAACACCGGGGAGCTGTTTTTT,CASSYGRNTGELFF
TRBJ1-1,-,-,TRBV7-2,TGTGCCAGCAGCTTGACAGATTTGAACACTGAAGCTTTCTTT,CASSLTDLNTEAFF
TRBJ1-2,-,-,TRBV7-8,TGTGCCAGCAGCTTAGGGGGGACCCCCGGTGGCTACACCTTC,CASSLGGTPGGYTF
TRBJ2-2,-,-,TRBV2,TGTGCCACCAATTCCAACCGGGAGAACACCGGGGAGCTGTTTTTT,CATNSNRENTGELFF
TRBJ1-4,-,-,TRBV18,TGTGCCAGCTCACCACCGGGGGGGGAAAATGAAAAACTGTTTTTT,CASSPPGGENEKLFF
TRBJ2-2,-,-,TRBV5-1,TGCGCCAGCAGATGGACAATCCTAAACACCGGGGAGCTGTTTTTT,CASRWTILNTGELFF
TRBJ1-2,-,-,TRBV6-6,TGTGCCAGCAGTTCCAATCTTAAGGGCTATGGCTACACCTTC,CASSSNLKGYGYTF
TRBJ2-3,TRBD2,-,TRBV5-4,TGTGCCAGCAGCCCTACTAGCGGCACAGATACGCAGTATTTT,CASSPTSGTDTQYF
TRBJ1-3,-,-,TRBV30,TGTGCCTGGAGTGTTGTCAGGAGCTCTGGAAACACCATATATTTT,CAWSVVRSSGNTIYF
TRBJ2-7,TRBD2,once,TRBV2,TGTGCCAGCACCTCGGTGCCTAGCGGGGTGGGGGAGCAGTACTTC,CASTSVPSGVGEQYF
TRBJ2-6,-,-,TRBV30,TGTGCCTGGAGGGGAGAGGAATTGGGCAGTCCCTACTACTCTGGGGCCAACGTCCTGACTTTC,CAWRGEELGSPYYSGANVLTF
TRBJ2-5,-,-,TRBV30,TGTGCCTGGAGGGGGGAGAAAGAGACCCAGTACTTC,CAWRGEKETQYF
TRBJ1-5,-,-,TRBV5-6,TGTGCCAGCAGCTTGGGCCAGACCAGCAATCAGCCCCAGCATTTT,CASSLGQTSNQPQHF
TRBJ1-6,-,-,TRBV6-6,TGTGCCCATAACCCGGGGGGAGGGGGTTCACCCCTCCACTTT,CAHNPGGGGSPLHF
TRBJ2-5,TRBD1,-,TRBV29-1,TGCAGCGTGACCCGGACAGGGGGAGAGACCCAGTACTTC,CSVTRTGGETQYF
TRBJ2-5,-,-,TRBV30,TGTGCCTGGAGCCTATACGGCAGGATGGACCAAGAGACCCAGTACTTC,CAWSLYGRMDQETQYF